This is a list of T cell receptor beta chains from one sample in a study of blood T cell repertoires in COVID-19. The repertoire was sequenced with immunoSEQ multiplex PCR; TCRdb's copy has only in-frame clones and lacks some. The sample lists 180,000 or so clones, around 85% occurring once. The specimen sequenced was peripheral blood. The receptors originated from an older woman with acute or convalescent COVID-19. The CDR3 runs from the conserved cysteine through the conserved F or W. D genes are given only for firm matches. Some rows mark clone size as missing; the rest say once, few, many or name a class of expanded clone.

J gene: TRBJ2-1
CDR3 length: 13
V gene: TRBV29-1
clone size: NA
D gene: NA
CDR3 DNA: TGCAGCTGCCGGGAAGCCTCCTACAATGAGCAGTTCTTC
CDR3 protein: CSCREASYNEQFF

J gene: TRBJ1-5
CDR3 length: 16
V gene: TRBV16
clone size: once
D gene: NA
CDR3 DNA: TGTGCCAGCAGCCAATCGAACATTGGGGCGGCTCAGCCCCAGCATTTT
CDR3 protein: CASSQSNIGAAQPQHF

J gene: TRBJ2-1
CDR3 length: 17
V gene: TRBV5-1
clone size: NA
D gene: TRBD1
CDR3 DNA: TGCGCCAGCAGCCGGACAGGGGGACTGGGGCGATCCTCTGAGCAGTTCTTC
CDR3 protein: CASSRTGGLGRSSEQFF

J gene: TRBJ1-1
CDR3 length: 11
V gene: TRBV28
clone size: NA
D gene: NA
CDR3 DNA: TGTGCCAGCAGCGTTAACACTGAAGCTTTCTTT
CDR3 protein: CASSVNTEAFF

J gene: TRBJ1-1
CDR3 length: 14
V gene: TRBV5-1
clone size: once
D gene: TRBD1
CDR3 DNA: TGCGCCAGCAGTACAGGGGGGATGAACACTGAAGCTTTCTTT
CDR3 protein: CASSTGGMNTEAFF

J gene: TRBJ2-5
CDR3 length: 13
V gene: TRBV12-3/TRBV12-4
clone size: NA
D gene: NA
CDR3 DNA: TGTGCCAGCAGTTTCAGTTCTCAAGAGACCCAGTACTTC
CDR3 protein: CASSFSSQETQYF

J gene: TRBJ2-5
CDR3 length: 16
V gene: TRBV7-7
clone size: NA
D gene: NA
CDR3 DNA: TGTGCTAGCAGCCCCGGGAACCAGGCCTTCGGAGAGACCCAGTACTTC
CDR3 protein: CASSPGNQAFGETQYF

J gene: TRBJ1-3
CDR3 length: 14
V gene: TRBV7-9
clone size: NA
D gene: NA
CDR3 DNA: TGTGCCAGCAGCTTAAACGCGGTATTAAACACCATATATTTT
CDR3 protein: CASSLNAVLNTIYF

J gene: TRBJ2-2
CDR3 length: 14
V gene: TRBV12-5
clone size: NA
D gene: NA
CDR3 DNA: TGTGCTAGTGGTTTGGCAGAACCCACCGGGGAGCTGTTTTTT
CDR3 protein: CASGLAEPTGELFF

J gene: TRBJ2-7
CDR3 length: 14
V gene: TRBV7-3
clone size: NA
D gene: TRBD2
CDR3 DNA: TGTGCCAGCAGCTTTGCGGGAGGGCCTTACGAGCAGTACTTC
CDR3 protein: CASSFAGGPYEQYF

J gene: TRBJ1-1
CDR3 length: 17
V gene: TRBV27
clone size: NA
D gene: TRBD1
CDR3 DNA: TGTGCCAGCAGTTTAGTAGATGTGACAGGGGGTAACACTGAAGCTTTCTTT
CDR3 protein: CASSLVDVTGGNTEAFF

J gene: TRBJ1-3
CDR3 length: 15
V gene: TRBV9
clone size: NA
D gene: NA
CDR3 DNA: TGTGCCAGCAGCGTAGAACAGAGCTCTGGAAACACCATATATTTT
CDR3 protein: CASSVEQSSGNTIYF

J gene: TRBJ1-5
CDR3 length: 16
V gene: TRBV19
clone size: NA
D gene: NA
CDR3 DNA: TGTGCCAGTAGCCTGAAGGGGAGGATAGGCAATCAGCCCCAGCATTTT
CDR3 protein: CASSLKGRIGNQPQHF

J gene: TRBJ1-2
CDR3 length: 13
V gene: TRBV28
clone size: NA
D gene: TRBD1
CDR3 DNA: TGTGCCAGCAGTTTCGGGGGACAGGATGGCTACACCTTC
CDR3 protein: CASSFGGQDGYTF

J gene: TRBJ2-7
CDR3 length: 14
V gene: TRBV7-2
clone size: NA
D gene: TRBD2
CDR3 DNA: TGTGCCAGCAGCTTAGGACTAGCGGGCTACGAGCAGTACTTC
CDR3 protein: CASSLGLAGYEQYF

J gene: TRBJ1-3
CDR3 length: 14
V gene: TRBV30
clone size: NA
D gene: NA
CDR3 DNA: TGTGCCTGGAGTGTACAAGGGGCTCGAAACACCATATATTTT
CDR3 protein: CAWSVQGARNTIYF

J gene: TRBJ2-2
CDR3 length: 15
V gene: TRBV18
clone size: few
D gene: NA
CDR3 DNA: TGTGCCAGCTCACCACCCTCTTTGAACACCGGGGAGCTGTTTTTT
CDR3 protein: CASSPPSLNTGELFF

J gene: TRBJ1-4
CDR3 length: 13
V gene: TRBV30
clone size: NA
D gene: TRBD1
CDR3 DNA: TGTGCCTCGGATGGGACAGGGGGTGAAAAACTGTTTTTT
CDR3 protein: CASDGTGGEKLFF

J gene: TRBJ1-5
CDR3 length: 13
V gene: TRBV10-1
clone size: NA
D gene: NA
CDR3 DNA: TGCGCCAGCAGTGGGGGGCTAGGGCAGCCCCAGCATTTT
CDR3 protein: CASSGGLGQPQHF

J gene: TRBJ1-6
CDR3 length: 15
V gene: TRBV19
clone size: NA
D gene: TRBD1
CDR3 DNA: TGTGCCAGTTTGGAGACACAGGGGGCAGGTTCACCCCTCCACTTT
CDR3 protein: CASLETQGAGSPLHF

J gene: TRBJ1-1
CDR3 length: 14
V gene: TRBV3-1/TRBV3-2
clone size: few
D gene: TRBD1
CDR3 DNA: TGTGCCAGCAGCCCCCACAGACAGGGTGGTGAAGCTTTCTTT
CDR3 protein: CASSPHRQGGEAFF

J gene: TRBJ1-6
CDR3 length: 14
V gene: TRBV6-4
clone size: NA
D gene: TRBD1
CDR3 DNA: TGTGCCAGCAGTAAAGGACAGGGGGCTGCACCCCTCCACTTT
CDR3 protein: CASSKGQGAAPLHF

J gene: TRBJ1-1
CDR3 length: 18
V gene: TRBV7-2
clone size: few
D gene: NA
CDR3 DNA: TGTGCCAGCAGCTTACTAGGCACCGGGACATCGATGAACACTGAAGCTTTCTTT
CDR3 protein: CASSLLGTGTSMNTEAFF

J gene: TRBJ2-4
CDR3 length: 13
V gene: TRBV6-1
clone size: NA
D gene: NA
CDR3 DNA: TGTGCCAGCAGTGAATCGGGGAAAAACATTCAGTACTTC
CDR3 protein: CASSESGKNIQYF

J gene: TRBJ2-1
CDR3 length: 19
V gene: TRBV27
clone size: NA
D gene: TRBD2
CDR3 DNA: TGTGCCAGCGGCTCTTTCGGACTAGCGGGAGCAGACTCCTACAATGAGCAGTTCTTC
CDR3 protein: CASGSFGLAGADSYNEQFF

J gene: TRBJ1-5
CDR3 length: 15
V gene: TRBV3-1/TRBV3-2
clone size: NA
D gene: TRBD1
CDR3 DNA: TGTGCCAGCAGCCCGGGGACAGGGGACAATCAGCCCCAGCATTTT
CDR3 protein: CASSPGTGDNQPQHF

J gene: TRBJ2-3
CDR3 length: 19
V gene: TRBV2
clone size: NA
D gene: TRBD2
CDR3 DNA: TGTGCCAGCAGTGGCCCCCCCCCGCGGCGGGAGCTCAGGGTAGATACGCAGTATTTT
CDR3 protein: CASSGPPPRRELRVDTQYF

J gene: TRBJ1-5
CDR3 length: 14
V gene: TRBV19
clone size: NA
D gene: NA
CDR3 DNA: TGTGCCAGTAGTATATTGCCAGCGCATCAGCCCCAGCATTTT
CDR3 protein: CASSILPAHQPQHF

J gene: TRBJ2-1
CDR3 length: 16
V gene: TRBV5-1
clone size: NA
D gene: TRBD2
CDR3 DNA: TGCGCCAGCAGCTCGGGGGTAGCGGGAGGGCTAGGTGAGCAGTTCTTC
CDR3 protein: CASSSGVAGGLGEQFF

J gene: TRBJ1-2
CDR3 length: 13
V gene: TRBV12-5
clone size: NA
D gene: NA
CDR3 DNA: TGTGCTAGTGGATCAGACGGTGCGGAGGGCTACACCTTC
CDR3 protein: CASGSDGAEGYTF

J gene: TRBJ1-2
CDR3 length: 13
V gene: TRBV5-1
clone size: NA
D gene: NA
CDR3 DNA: TGCGCCAGCAGCTTGGGTCAGTTCTATGGCTACACCTTC
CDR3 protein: CASSLGQFYGYTF

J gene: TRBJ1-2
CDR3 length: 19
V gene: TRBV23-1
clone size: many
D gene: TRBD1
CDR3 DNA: TGCGCCAGCAGTCAACCCACTGGAATCGGACAGGCAAACCTCTATGGCTACACCTTC
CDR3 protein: CASSQPTGIGQANLYGYTF

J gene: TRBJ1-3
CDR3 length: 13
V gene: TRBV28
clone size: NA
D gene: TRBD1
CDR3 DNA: TGTGCCAGCAGTCCGCGGGACAGGGTAACCATATATTTT
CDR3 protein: CASSPRDRVTIYF

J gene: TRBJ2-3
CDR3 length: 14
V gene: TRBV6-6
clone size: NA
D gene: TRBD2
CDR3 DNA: TGTGCCAGCAGACTACTAGCGGGAGCAGATACGCAGTATTTT
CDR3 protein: CASRLLAGADTQYF

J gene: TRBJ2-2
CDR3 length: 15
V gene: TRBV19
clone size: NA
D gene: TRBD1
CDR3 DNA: TGTGCCAGTAGGACACGACAGGGACACACCGGGGAGCTGTTTTTT
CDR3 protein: CASRTRQGHTGELFF

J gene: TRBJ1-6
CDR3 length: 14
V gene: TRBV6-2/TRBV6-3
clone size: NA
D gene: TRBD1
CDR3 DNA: TGTGCCAGCAGTTACAGGACAGGGGTCTCACCCCTCCACTTT
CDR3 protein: CASSYRTGVSPLHF

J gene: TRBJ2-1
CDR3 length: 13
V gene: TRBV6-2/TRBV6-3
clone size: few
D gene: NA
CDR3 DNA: TGTGCCAGCAGTACTATGGGCTACAATGAGCAGTTCTTC
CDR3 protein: CASSTMGYNEQFF

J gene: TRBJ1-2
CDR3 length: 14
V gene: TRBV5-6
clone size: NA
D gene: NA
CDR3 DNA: TGTGCCAGCAGCTTGCAGGGGCAGAACTATGGCTACACCTTC
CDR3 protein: CASSLQGQNYGYTF

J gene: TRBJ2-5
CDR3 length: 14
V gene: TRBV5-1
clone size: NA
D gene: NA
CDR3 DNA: TGCGCCAGCAGCTTGGCCAACACGGGGGAGACCCAGTACTTC
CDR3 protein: CASSLANTGETQYF

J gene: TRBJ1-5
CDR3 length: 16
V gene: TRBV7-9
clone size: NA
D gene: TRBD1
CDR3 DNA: TGTGCCAGCAGCTTAGCAGACAGGGGATGGAATCAGCCCCAGCATTTT
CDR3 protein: CASSLADRGWNQPQHF

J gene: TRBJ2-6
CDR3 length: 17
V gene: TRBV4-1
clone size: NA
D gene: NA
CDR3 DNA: TGCGCCAGCAGCCTCACGGACACAAGCTCTGGGGCCAACGTCCTGACTTTC
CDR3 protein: CASSLTDTSSGANVLTF

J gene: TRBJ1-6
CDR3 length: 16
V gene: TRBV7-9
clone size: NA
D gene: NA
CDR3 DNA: TGTGCCAGCAGGCCAGGGGAATGGGGTAATAATTCACCCCTCCACTTT
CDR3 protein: CASRPGEWGNNSPLHF

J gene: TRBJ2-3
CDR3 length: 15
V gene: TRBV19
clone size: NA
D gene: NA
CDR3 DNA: TGTGCCAGTAGTATCGGCGGGACCCCCTCAGATACGCAGTATTTT
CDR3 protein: CASSIGGTPSDTQYF

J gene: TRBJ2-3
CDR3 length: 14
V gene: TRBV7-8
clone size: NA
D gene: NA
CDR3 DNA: TGTGCCAGCAGCTTAGACCTACCCCGAGATACGCAGTATTTT
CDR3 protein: CASSLDLPRDTQYF

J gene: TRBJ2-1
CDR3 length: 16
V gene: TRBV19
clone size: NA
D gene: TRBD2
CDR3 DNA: TGTGCCAGTAGTAGGTGGGCTAGCGGGAAGTACAATGAGCAGTTCTTC
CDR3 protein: CASSRWASGKYNEQFF

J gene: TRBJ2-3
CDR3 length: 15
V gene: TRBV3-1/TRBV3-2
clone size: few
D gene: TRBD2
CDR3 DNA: TGTGCCAGCAGCCAAGCGGGAGGCCTCACAGATACGCAGTATTTT
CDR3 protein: CASSQAGGLTDTQYF

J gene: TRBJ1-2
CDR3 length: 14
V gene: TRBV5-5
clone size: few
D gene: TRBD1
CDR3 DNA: TGTGCCAGCAGCGTTACAGGGGGAAACGCCCTTCTGTTCTTC
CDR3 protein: CASSVTGGNALLFF

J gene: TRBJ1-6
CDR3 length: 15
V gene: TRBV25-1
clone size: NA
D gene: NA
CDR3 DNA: TGTGCCAGCAGTGAATTCAGGGGCAATAATTCACCCCTCCACTTT
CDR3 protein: CASSEFRGNNSPLHF

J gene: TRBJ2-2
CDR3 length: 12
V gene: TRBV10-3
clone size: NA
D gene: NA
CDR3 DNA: TGTGCCATCAGGACAGCCACCGGGGAGCTGTTTTTT
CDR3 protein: CAIRTATGELFF

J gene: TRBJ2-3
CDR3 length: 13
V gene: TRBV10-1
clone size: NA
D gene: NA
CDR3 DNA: TGCGCCAGCAGTCGACAACACACAGATACGCAGTATTTT
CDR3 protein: CASSRQHTDTQYF

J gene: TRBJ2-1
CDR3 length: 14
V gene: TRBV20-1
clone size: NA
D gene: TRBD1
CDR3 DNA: TGCAGTGCTAGTCCCCAGGGGGTGTTGGATGAGCAGTTCTTC
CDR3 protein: CSASPQGVLDEQFF

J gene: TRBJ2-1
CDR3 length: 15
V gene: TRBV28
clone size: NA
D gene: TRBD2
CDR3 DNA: TGTGCCAGCAGTTTATCTTTAGCGGGAGGGAGTGAGCAGTTCTTC
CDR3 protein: CASSLSLAGGSEQFF

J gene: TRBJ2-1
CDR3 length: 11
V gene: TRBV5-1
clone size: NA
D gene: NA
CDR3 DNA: TGCGCCAGCAGCTCAGAGCGGGAGCAGTTCTTC
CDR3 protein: CASSSEREQFF

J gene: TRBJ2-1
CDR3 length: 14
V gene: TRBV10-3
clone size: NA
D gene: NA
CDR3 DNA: TGTGCCATCAGTGACAGGGTTGGCCTAAATGAGCAGTTCTTC
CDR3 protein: CAISDRVGLNEQFF